This passage covers 27 T cell receptor delta chains from one sample sequenced in a study of γδ T cells in repeated Plasmodium falciparum infection. TCRdb reanalysed the multiplex PCR reads via CATT. The table shows over 45,000 delta-chain clones, with around 1.6% occurring only once. Flow sorting of PBMC yielded separate Vgamma9/Vdelta2+ and Vdelta2-negative gammadelta T cell populations for bulk repertoire analysis. Source material: gamma-delta T cells from blood. The receptors were gathered from a pool of human donors (malaria-infected and uninfected, not separated).

This clone has more than one count but fewer than ten. The mismatch at residue 3 between this DNA's translation and the TCRdb protein of a much larger clone likely reflects a read error; the protein shown is translated from the DNA. The chain links TRDV1 to TRDJ3; 12 positions agree with TRDD3. The CDR3 runs to 23 residues. Germline assignment: CDR1 TSWWSYY and CDR2 QGS. This chain's CDR3 is CAPGKPLCTGYWGIPWDTRQMFF. In nucleotides, the CDR3 is TGTGCTCCTGGGAAACCCTTGTGTACGGGATACTGGGGGATACCCTGGGACACCCGACAGATGTTTTTC.

This clone turned up a few times. The rearrangement joins TRDV2 to TRDJ1; tentatively, D is TRDD3 (5 bases). No J gene was available from TCRdb, and it was assigned here by a germline match of the DNA. Germline CDR1 reads GEAIGNYY; CDR2 reads EKD. V gave up 3 bases and J gave up 2 bases, with 18 bases separating them. The CDR3 extends over 16 amino acids. The CDR3 region is CACDSNRELETDKLIF. CDR3 DNA sequence: TGTGCCTGTGACTCAAACCGTGAACTGGAGACCGATAAACTCATCTTT.

This clone was counted only a few times. A read error is possible here, since a much larger clone lies one base away. The same CDR3 can be traced to other DNA sequences in this sample. The gene calls are TRDV2 and TRDJ1, with a weak D call TRDD3 (5 bases). The CDR3 has 17 residues. Trimming removed 0 bases from V and 0 bases from J, with 16 bases in between. Germline V gene sequence: CDR1 GEAIGNYY, CDR2 EKD. The DNA for the CDR3 is TGTGCCTGTGACACCGTTGCAGGGGGGCCCTACACCGATAAACTCATCTTT. It encodes CACDTVAGGPYTDKLIF.

The sample holds many counts of this clone. The sample holds other DNA sequences that translate to the same CDR3. The chain uses TRDV1 and TRDJ1, with 9 positions matching TRDD3. J gave up 6 bases and V 0 bases, and 20 bases lay outside the gene matches. The length of the CDR3 is 20 residues. CDR1 TSWWSYY and CDR2 QGS come from the germline V gene. Here the CDR3 DNA reads TGTGCTCTTGGGGAACTAGCGGTTCCCCGGATACTGGGGGACCTAAATAAACTCATCTTT. Encoded protein: CALGELAVPRILGDLNKLIF.

About this clone itself: A read error likely explains why the TCRdb protein, taken from a much larger clone, differs from this DNA's translation at residue 14; the protein shown is translated from the DNA. The V gene reported is TRDV1; the J gene is uncalled; TRDD3 is taken as the D call from the table, unchecked against the DNA. Looked up from germline, CDR1 is TSWWSYY and CDR2 is QGS. The CDR3 is made up of 17 amino acids. The CDR3, as DNA: TGTGCTCTTGGGGAACTCGCCAGGGGCCCGGACACCGATAATCTCATCTTT. Residues: CALGELARGPDTDNLIF.

In this sample, this clone turned up a few times. The translation of this DNA and the TCRdb protein of a much larger clone differ at residue 5, probably owing to a read error; the protein shown here is translated from the DNA. The chain has TRDV1 and TRDJ1; 10 nucleotides match TRDD3. TCRdb offers no J gene call, so here the DNA was matched to germline to obtain one. The CDR3 runs 21 residues. Germline V gene data show CDR1 as TSWWSYY and CDR2 as QGS. The V segment lost 4 bases and the J segment 4 bases; nucleotides outside the gene matches: 24. DNA for the CDR3: TGTGCTCTTGGGGCCTCCTTCTTCTTCCTACAAGGGGGATACGCGAACGATAAACTCATCTTT. Protein product: CALGASFFFLQGGYANDKLIF.

Concerning this clone: This likely came from a read error, as a far larger clone is one base away. The identical CDR3 is also encoded by other nucleotide sequences in the sample. The rearrangement links TRDV1 to TRDJ1; TRDD2 agrees at 9 bases. The J gene is absent in TCRdb and was assigned here via DNA matching to germline. With V trimmed by 1 base and J by 8 bases, 20 bases remained unmatched. This CDR3 region has 19 residues. Germline-derived CDR1 and CDR2 are TSWWSYY and QGS. This chain's CDR3 is CALGEPWAFLRGDGDKLIF. The CDR3 nucleotides are TGTGCTCTTGGGGAACCTTGGGCCTTCCTACGGGGGGATGGCGACAAACTCATCTTT.

This clone was counted at least ten times. It may be a read error: a sequence one base away is much more abundant. Additional DNA sequences in this sample encode the identical CDR3. V usage is TRDV1 and J usage is TRDJ1, with 12 bases identical to TRDD3. This CDR3 contains 18 residues. Per germline, CDR1 TSWWSYY and CDR2 QGS. The trim removed 3 bases at V and 0 bases at J, leaving 8 bases unmatched. The CDR3 DNA sequence: TGTGCTCTTGGGGACGGCTCCTGGGGGATACGTGACACCGATAAACTCATCTTT. It codes for CALGDGSWGIRDTDKLIF.

This clone was counted between two and nine times. TCRdb shows a much larger clone's protein in place of this DNA's translation, and the two differ at residue 16, likely through a read error; the protein shown is translated from the DNA. Here the V gene is TRDV1, but the J gene went uncalled; the table's D call of TRDD3 was not tested on the DNA. This CDR3 has 18 amino acids. Germline assignment: CDR1 TSWWSYY and CDR2 QGS. The CDR3 DNA follows: TGTGCTCTTGGGGAATCTTTCCGGGGGATGCCGTACACCGATAAACCCATCTTT. Amino acid sequence: CALGESFRGMPYTDKPIF.

In regard to this clone: TCRdb shows a much larger clone's protein in place of this DNA's translation, and the two differ at residue 10, likely through a read error; the protein shown is translated from the DNA. This chain links TRDV1 with TRDJ1; TRDD3 is a possible D gene (6 bases). The J gene was missing in TCRdb and was found by matching the end of the DNA to germline. The CDR3 runs 18 residues. Trimming took 0 bases from V and 0 from J, leaving 17 bases between them. Germline CDR1 reads TSWWSYY; CDR2 reads QGS. CDR3 coding DNA: TGTGCTCTTGGGGAACTTGGATTGCACAGGGGATACACCGATAAACTCATCTTT. It specifies CALGELGLHRGYTDKLIF.

This clone was recorded a few times. This is likely an artifact of a read error, given a far larger clone one base away. In the same sample, other DNA sequences code for this CDR3. The chain links TRDV1 to TRDJ1, with TRDD3 matching 10 bases. Since TCRdb gives no J gene, matching the DNA to germline was used here to assign it. The CDR3 has 18 amino acids. The germline gives CDR1 TSWWSYY, CDR2 QGS. The trim removed 0 bases at V and 4 bases at J, leaving 11 bases unmatched. The CDR3 spells CALGELPWGINRIDKLIF. The DNA of the CDR3 is TGTGCTCTTGGGGAACTTCCCTGGGGGATAAACAGGATCGATAAACTCATCTTT.

This clone came up a few times. The translation of this DNA and the TCRdb protein of a much larger clone differ at residue 10, probably owing to a read error; the protein shown here is translated from the DNA. V gene TRDV1 combines with J gene TRDJ2, with a possible D match to TRDD3 (6 bases). TCRdb does not report a J gene; here it was assigned by matching the DNA to germline references. Between the trimmed V and J ends, which lost 5 bases and 11 bases, there was a span of 27 bases. The CDR3 covers 17 residues. The V gene's germline CDR1 is TSWWSYY and CDR2 QGS. CDR3 amino acids: CALGPGLGPGREAQLFF. CDR3 sequence (DNA): TGTGCTCTTGGGCCTGGGCTGGGGCCCGGTAGGGAGGCCCAACTCTTCTTT.

This clone was seen repeatedly, ten times or more. A far larger clone differs by one base, so this is likely a read error. Other DNA sequences of this sample code for an identical CDR3. The V and J genes are TRDV3 and TRDJ1; D not resolved. The CDR3 runs to 13 residues. Germline lookup yields CDR1 TVYSNPD and CDR2 GDNSRS (reference sequence). V gave up 3 bases and J gave up 6 bases, with 17 bases separating them. The chain's CDR3 is CAFSGLSANKLIF. Here the CDR3 DNA reads TGTGCCTTCTCCGGCCTTTCCGCGAATAAACTCATCTTT.

On this clone: A read error likely explains why the TCRdb protein, taken from a much larger clone, differs from this DNA's translation at residue 13; the protein shown is translated from the DNA. This chain uses TRDV1 with TRDJ1; 8 nucleotides line up with TRDD3. Germline values: CDR1 TSWWSYY, CDR2 QGS. This CDR3 contains 20 residues. Trimming removed 0 bases from V and 2 bases from J; junction bases left unmatched: 17. CDR3: CALGELNPNYWGRRTDKLIF. The CDR3 nucleotides are TGTGCTCTTGGGGAACTAAATCCCAACTACTGGGGGCGGAGAACCGATAAACTCATCTTT.

This clone was detected only a few times. The protein given by TCRdb reflects a much larger clone and differs at residue 15 from this DNA's translation, likely from a read error; the protein shown is the DNA's translation. The chain links TRDV1 to TRDJ2; 8 bases fit TRDD3. Germline V gene lookup returns CDR1 TSWWSYY and CDR2 QGS. This CDR3 has 17 residues. Here the CDR3 reads CALGELRRGGYGPQPFF. CDR3 bases: TGTGCTCTTGGGGAACTTCGTCGGGGGGGATATGGGCCACAACCCTTCTTT.

In its sample, this clone was seen a few times. This likely traces to a read error, being one base from a far larger clone. The same CDR3 is also encoded by other DNA sequences in this sample. The chain is built from TRDV1 and TRDJ1; TRDD2 might be the D (5 bases). In germline, CDR1 is TSWWSYY, CDR2 QGS. The length of the CDR3 is 16 residues. Trimming took off 3 bases at V and 0 bases at J, with 14 bases between the two ends. Here the CDR3 DNA reads TGTGCTCTTGGGGATCCAGGCATCCTATACACCGATAAACTCATCTTT. Its translation is CALGDPGILYTDKLIF.

This clone was found many times. TCRdb's protein, taken from a much larger clone, differs from this DNA's translation at residue 11, likely owing to a read error; the protein displayed comes from the DNA. The rearrangement links TRDV1 to TRDJ1; 8 bases agree with TRDD3. Losses at the gene ends were 9 bases for V and 1 base for J; bases not matched to a gene: 22. There are 19 residues in the CDR3. The germline gives CDR1 TSWWSYY, CDR2 QGS. The CDR3 spells CALNHKANWGVRPTDKLIF. The CDR3 coding sequence is TGTGCTCTCAATCACAAGGCAAACTGGGGGGTACGGCCCACCGATAAACTCATCTTT.

Comment on this clone: It is likely a read error: a sequence one base away is far more abundant. The sample has other DNA sequences that encode this CDR3 too. This chain links TRDV2 with TRDJ1, with 10 bases fitting TRDD3. The J gene, missing from TCRdb, was assigned here through DNA to germline matching. The CDR3 spans 19 residues. Germline V lookup: CDR1 GEAIGNYY, CDR2 EKD. The CDR3 sequence is CACDTVGGYSPQYTDKLIF. The CDR3 coding sequence is TGTGCCTGCGACACGGTTGGGGGATACTCGCCCCAGTACACCGATAAACTCATCTTT.

This clone turned up a few times. A read error is the likely source, as a far larger clone sits one nucleotide away. Other DNA sequences of this sample code for an identical CDR3. The V and J genes are TRDV2 and TRDJ1; D gene uncertain. TCRdb gives no J gene; it was assigned here by matching the DNA to germline. V shed 0 bases and J shed 0 bases, with 16 bases lying between them. This CDR3 contains 17 residues. Looked up from germline, CDR1 is GEAIGNYY and CDR2 is EKD. For the CDR3, the DNA is TGTGCCTGTGACACCGTCGGAACAGGGCCTTACACCGATAAACTCATCTTT. Encoded protein: CACDTVGTGPYTDKLIF.

There are many counts of this clone. Other DNA variants within this sample encode the same CDR3. The chain couples TRDV1 to TRDJ1; D may be TRDD3 (6 bases). CDR3 length: 21 residues. Trimming pared 1 base from V and 10 bases from J, leaving 37 bases between. Germline CDR1 reads TSWWSYY; CDR2 reads QGS. The CDR3 coding sequence is TGTGCTCTTGGGGAACGAGAGCGCCTACATTCCAACGGGGGGGAACTGCCCGGACTCATCTTT. Residues: CALGERERLHSNGGELPGLIF.

This CDR3 reads CALGESRSPTPGTDKRIF. The CDR3 region has the DNA TGTGCTCTGGGGGAGAGTAGGTCCCCTACTCCGGGGACCGATAAACGCATCTTT. J gene calling gave no result, while the V gene is TRDV1; the D call in the table, TRDD3, was not verified against the DNA. Germline V gene sequence: CDR1 TSWWSYY, CDR2 QGS. This CDR3 is built from 18 residues.

On this clone: Given a far larger clone just one base away, this is likely a sequencing read error. Other DNA sequences within the sample encode an identical CDR3. V gene TRDV2 combines with J gene TRDJ1, with 8 nucleotides matching TRDD3. Assignment of the J gene here rests on matching the DNA to germline, because TCRdb gives none. The CDR3 covers 17 residues. V lost 5 bases, J lost 0 bases, and 13 bases stayed unmatched. Germline V gene sequence: CDR1 GEAIGNYY, CDR2 EKD. The CDR3: CACVGIALGDYTDKLIF. For the CDR3, the DNA is TGTGCCTGTGTGGGGATCGCTCTGGGGGACTACACCGATAAACTCATCTTT.

With respect to this clone: This likely traces to a read error, being one base from a far larger clone. Within the sample, other DNA sequences also encode this same CDR3. Called V gene: TRDV1; the J gene was not called; no DNA check was done on the table's D call, TRDD3. The CDR3 sequence is 21 residues long. Per the germline V gene, CDR1 is TSWWSYY and CDR2 is QGS. Here the CDR3 DNA reads TGTGCTCTTGGGGAACTATTACTGTCGAGCGGGGGAACCTGGGGGACCGATAAACTTATCTTT. Encoded protein: CALGELLLSSGGTWGTDKLIF.

This clone was found a few times. TCRdb records a much larger clone's protein for this DNA, with a difference at residue 19 that likely arises from a read error; the protein given is the translation of the DNA. The V and J genes are TRDV1 and TRDJ1, with TRDD3 matching over 13 bases. Because TCRdb records no J gene, it was assigned here through a match of the DNA to germline. The CDR3 totals 24 residues. With 1 base clipped from V and 3 bases from J, the junction kept 26 bases outside the gene matches. Germline CDR1 is TSWWSYY and CDR2 is QGS. The chain's CDR3 is CALGEPRYGLLGDTPILYADKLIF. DNA of the CDR3: TGTGCTCTTGGGGAACCTCGTTATGGGCTACTGGGGGATACGCCAATCCTATACGCCGATAAACTCATCTTT.

This clone was counted a few times. The protein in TCRdb stems from a much larger clone and differs at residue 6 from this DNA's translation, likely a read error; here the protein is translated from the DNA. This chain uses TRDV1 with TRDJ1; TRDD3 aligns across 7 bases. Germline assignment: CDR1 TSWWSYY and CDR2 QGS. This CDR3 has 24 amino acids. V lost 2 bases to trimming and J lost 1 base; unmatched junction nucleotides: 31. CDR3 DNA: TGTGCTCTTGGGGAAATCGAGTTTTACCTGTTCAGAGGTGGGATACACCACATCACCGATAAACTCATCTTT. It is translated as CALGEIEFYLFRGGIHHITDKLIF.

This clone was counted a few times. The protein that TCRdb holds for this DNA derives from a much larger clone and differs from the translated DNA at residue 4, which likely indicates a read error; the protein shown here is translated from the DNA. The chain employs TRDV2 and TRDJ1; D is possibly TRDD3 (5 bases). The J gene, absent from TCRdb, was called here by matching the DNA to germline. Germline CDR1 and CDR2: GEAIGNYY and EKD. Trimming stripped 5 bases from V and 0 bases from J, with 21 bases between. The CDR3 totals 17 residues. CDR3 DNA sequence: TGTGCCTGTGGCAACCTGGCGCCGAGGGATTACACCGATAAACTCATCTTT. This sequence encodes CACGNLAPRDYTDKLIF.

This clone was detected many times. V usage is TRDV1 and J usage is TRDJ1, with no clear D. CDR3 length equals 16 residues. The germline gives CDR1 TSWWSYY, CDR2 QGS. V lost 5 bases and J lost 0, with 16 bases in between. The chain's CDR3 is CALGMYTWSYTDKLIF. The CDR3 nucleotides are TGTGCTCTTGGGATGTATACTTGGTCCTACACCGATAAACTCATCTTT.